The clone carrying this T cell receptor beta chain was counted at least ten times. There are 14 residues in the CDR3. Unmatched junction bases numbered 8, after V lost 3 bases and J lost 5 bases. The germline V gene encodes CDR1 SQVTM and CDR2 ANQGSEA. This sample is drawn from a study of T cells in Graves' hyperthyroidism and ophthalmopathy. Amplified TCR beta CDR3 regions came from RNA transcripts. TCR CDR3 underwent first-round RT-PCR with the HTBI primer set. TCRdb processed the multiplex PCR reads anew with MiXCR; each CDR3 protein has one entry. The sample contains 400,000 or so distinct CDR3 sequences, around 15% of which appear only once.

This clonotype was obtained from a man aged 50-60 years with Graves' ophthalmopathy. The chain is built from TRBV29-1 and TRBJ2-7; 9 bases are a match to TRBD1. The sample was blood. In nucleotides, the CDR3 is TGCAGCGTTGATGGGGGACAGGGAGTCCACGAGCAGTACTTC. Translating gives CSVDGGQGVHEQYF.